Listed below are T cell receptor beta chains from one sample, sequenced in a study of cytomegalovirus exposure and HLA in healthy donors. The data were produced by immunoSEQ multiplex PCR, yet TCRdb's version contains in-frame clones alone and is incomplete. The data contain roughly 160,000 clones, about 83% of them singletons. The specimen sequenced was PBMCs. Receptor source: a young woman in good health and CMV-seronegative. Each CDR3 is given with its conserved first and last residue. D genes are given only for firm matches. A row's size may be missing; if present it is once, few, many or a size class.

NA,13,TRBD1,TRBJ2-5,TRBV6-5,CASRKTGYPTQYF,TGTGCCAGCAGAAAGACAGGGTATCCGACCCAGTACTTC
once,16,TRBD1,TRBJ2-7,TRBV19,CASSIGSGTGTGEQYF,TGTGCCAGTAGTATAGGCTCCGGGACAGGGACTGGGGAGCAGTACTTC
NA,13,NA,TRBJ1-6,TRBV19,CASSIPGAVTLHF,TGTGCCAGTAGTATTCCTGGGGCGGTGACCCTCCACTTT
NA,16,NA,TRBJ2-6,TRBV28,CASSWGRESGANVLTF,TGTGCCAGCAGTTGGGGCAGAGAATCTGGGGCCAACGTCCTGACTTTC
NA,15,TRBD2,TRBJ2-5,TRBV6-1,CATLPTSGAIMTQYF,TGTGCCACCCTACCGACTAGCGGGGCTATAATGACCCAGTACTTC
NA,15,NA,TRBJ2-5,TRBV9,CASSVEAGQWATQYF,TGTGCCAGCAGCGTAGAGGCCGGACAGTGGGCGACCCAGTACTTC
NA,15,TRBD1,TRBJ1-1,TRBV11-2,CASSPLGGRYTEAFF,TGTGCCAGCAGCCCCCTAGGGGGCCGATACACTGAAGCTTTCTTT
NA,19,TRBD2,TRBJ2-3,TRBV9,CASSVRGEGLAGAGDTQYF,TGTGCCAGCAGCGTAAGGGGGGAGGGACTAGCGGGAGCAGGGGATACGCAGTATTTT
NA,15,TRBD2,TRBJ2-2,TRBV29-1,CSVAGGSRNTGELFF,TGCAGCGTCGCGGGAGGCTCGAGGAACACCGGGGAGCTGTTTTTT
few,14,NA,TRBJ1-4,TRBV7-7,CASSPGGANEKLFF,TGTGCCAGCAGCCCTGGAGGGGCCAATGAAAAACTGTTTTTT
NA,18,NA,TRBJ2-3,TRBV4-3,CASSQDLETRPAADTQYF,TGCGCCAGCAGCCAAGATCTAGAGACACGACCAGCGGCAGATACGCAGTATTTT
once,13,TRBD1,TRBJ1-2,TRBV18,CASSPGQEYGYTF,TGTGCCAGCTCCCCGGGACAGGAATATGGCTACACCTTC
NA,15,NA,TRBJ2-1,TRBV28,CASTESGLRSNEQFF,TGTGCCAGCACAGAATCGGGTCTGAGGAGCAATGAGCAGTTCTTC
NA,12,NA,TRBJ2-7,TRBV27,CASSLGIYEQYF,TGTGCCAGCAGTTTAGGCATCTACGAGCAGTACTTC
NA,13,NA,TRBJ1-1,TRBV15,CATSRDPYTEAFF,TGTGCCACCAGCAGAGATCCGTACACTGAAGCTTTCTTT
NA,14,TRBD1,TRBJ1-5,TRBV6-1,CASSRGRGNQPQHF,TGTGCCAGCAGCAGGGGGCGAGGCAATCAGCCCCAGCATTTT
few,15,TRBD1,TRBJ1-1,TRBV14,CASSRAGQLNTEAFF,TGTGCCAGCAGTCGTGCGGGACAGTTGAACACTGAAGCTTTCTTT
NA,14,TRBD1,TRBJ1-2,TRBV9,CASSVAGGSGGYTF,TGTGCCAGCAGCGTGGCAGGGGGCTCGGGAGGCTACACCTTC
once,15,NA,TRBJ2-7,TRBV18,CASSPGGQSTYEQYF,TGTGCCAGCTCACCAGGCGGACAGTCAACCTACGAGCAGTACTTC
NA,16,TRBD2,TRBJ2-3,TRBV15,CATSSRLAGGTDTQYF,TGTGCCACCAGCAGTAGACTAGCGGGAGGCACAGATACGCAGTATTTT
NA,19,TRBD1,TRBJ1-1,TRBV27,CASSSPRLDRGPVNTEAFF,TGTGCCAGCAGTTCCCCCAGACTCGACAGGGGACCCGTGAACACTGAAGCTTTCTTT
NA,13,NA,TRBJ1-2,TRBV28,CATFGQPHYGYTF,TGTGCCACCTTCGGACAGCCACACTATGGCTACACCTTC
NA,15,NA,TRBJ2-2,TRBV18,CASSPRPRGTGELFF,TGTGCCAGCTCACCACGGCCAAGGGGCACCGGGGAGCTGTTTTTT
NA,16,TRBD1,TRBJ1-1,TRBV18,CASSRRQGARNTEAFF,TGTGCCAGCTCACGCCGACAGGGGGCACGAAACACTGAAGCTTTCTTT
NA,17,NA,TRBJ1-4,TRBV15,CATSRVSVTTTNEKLFF,TGTGCCACCAGCAGAGTCAGCGTCACCACAACTAATGAAAAACTGTTTTTT
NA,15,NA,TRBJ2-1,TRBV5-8,CASSLVGGSNNEQFF,TGTGCCAGCAGCTTGGTGGGTGGGAGCAACAATGAGCAGTTCTTC
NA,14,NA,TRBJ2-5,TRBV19,CASSVNREYGTQYF,TGTGCCAGTAGTGTCAACAGGGAGTATGGGACCCAGTACTTC
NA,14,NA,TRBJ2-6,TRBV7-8,CASSFSSGANVLTF,TGTGCCAGCAGCTTCAGCTCTGGGGCCAACGTCCTGACTTTC
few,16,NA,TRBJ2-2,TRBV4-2,CASSQEPAEKTGELFF,TGTGCCAGCAGCCAAGAGCCAGCGGAAAAGACCGGGGAGCTGTTTTTT
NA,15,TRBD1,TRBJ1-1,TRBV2,CASRGDRVANTEAFF,TGTGCCAGCAGGGGGGACAGGGTAGCTAACACTGAAGCTTTCTTT
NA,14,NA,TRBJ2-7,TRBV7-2,CASSLVLAGHEQYF,TGTGCCAGCAGCTTAGTTCTGGCGGGCCACGAGCAGTACTTC
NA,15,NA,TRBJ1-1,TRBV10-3,CAISEADSLDTEAFF,TGTGCCATCAGTGAGGCAGATAGCCTGGACACTGAAGCTTTCTTT
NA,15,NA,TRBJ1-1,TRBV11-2,CASSLGGSYYTEAFF,TGTGCCAGCAGCCTTGGGGGCAGTTACTACACTGAAGCTTTCTTT
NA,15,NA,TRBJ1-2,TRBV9,CASSVVQDSKFSYTF,TGTGCCAGCAGCGTAGTACAGGACAGTAAATTTAGCTACACCTTC
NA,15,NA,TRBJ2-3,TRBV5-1,CASTPTGGRTDTQYF,TGCGCCAGCACTCCCACTGGCGGGCGCACAGATACGCAGTATTTT
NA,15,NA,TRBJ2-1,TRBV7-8,CASSLSPALGNEQFF,TGTGCCAGCAGCTTAAGTCCTGCCCTAGGTAATGAGCAGTTCTTC
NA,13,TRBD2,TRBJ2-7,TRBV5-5,CATTAGASYEQYF,TGTGCCACCACAGCGGGGGCCTCCTACGAGCAGTACTTC
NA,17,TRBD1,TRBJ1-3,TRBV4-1,CASSQDGAAGGKRTIYF,TGCGCCAGCAGCCAAGATGGAGCGGCAGGGGGCAAACGGACCATATATTTT
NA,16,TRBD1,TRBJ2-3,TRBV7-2,CASSLGPGQGSDTQYF,TGTGCCAGCAGCTTAGGCCCGGGACAGGGTTCAGATACGCAGTATTTT
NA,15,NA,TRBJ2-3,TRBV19,CASSIGSGPTDTQYF,TGTGCCAGCAGTATAGGTAGCGGCCCTACAGATACGCAGTATTTT
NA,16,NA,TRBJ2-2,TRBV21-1,CASRTPGGLTTGELFF,TGTGCCAGCAGGACGCCGGGGGGGCTTACCACCGGGGAGCTGTTTTTT
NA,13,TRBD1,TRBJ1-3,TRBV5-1,CASSLSRGNTIYF,TGCGCCAGCAGCTTGTCCAGGGGGAACACCATATATTTT
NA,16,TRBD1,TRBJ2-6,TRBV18,CASSPGQGSGANVLTF,TGTGCCAGCTCACCGGGACAGGGTTCTGGGGCCAACGTCCTGACTTTC
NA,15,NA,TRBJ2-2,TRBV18,CASSSSAQYTGELFF,TGTGCCAGCTCCTCCTCAGCGCAATACACCGGGGAGCTGTTTTTT
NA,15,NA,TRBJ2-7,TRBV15,CATSRERAGVHEQYF,TGTGCCACCAGCAGAGAGCGGGCAGGGGTCCACGAGCAGTACTTC
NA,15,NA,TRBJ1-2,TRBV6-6,CASSAQEGDNYGYTF,TGTGCCAGCAGTGCCCAAGAGGGAGACAACTATGGCTACACCTTC
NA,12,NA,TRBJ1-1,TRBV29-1,CSASTANTEAFF,TGCAGCGCTTCGACAGCGAACACTGAAGCTTTCTTT
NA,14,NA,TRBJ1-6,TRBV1,CTSSLRSANSPLHF,TGCACCAGCAGCCTGCGGTCGGCCAATTCACCCCTCCACTTT
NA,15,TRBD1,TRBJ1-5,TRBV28,CASSPTGVSNQPQHF,TGTGCCAGCAGTCCCACAGGGGTTAGCAATCAGCCCCAGCATTTT
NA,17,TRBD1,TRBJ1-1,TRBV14,CASSQGQGAIMNTEAFF,TGTGCCAGCAGCCAAGGACAGGGGGCTATTATGAACACTGAAGCTTTCTTT
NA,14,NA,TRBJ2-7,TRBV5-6,CASSPGSGNYEQYF,TGTGCCAGCAGCCCGGGGTCCGGAAACTACGAGCAGTACTTC
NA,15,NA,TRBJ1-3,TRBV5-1,CASSPDGSSGNTIYF,TGCGCCAGCAGCCCTGACGGGTCCTCTGGAAACACCATATATTTT